These 14 T cell receptor beta chains were sequenced from one sample in a study of response to subunit inactivated influenza vaccine. Via MiXCR, TCRdb re-called the RT-PCR reads, giving one row per CDR3 protein. The table shows over 300,000 distinct CDR3 sequences, with less than 25% occurring only once. The sample was PBMCs from blood, taken less than 22 months after vaccination. The origin of the receptors is a man aged 50-75 years who received an inactivated influenza vaccine.

The chain joins TRBV9 to TRBJ2-1, with D uncertain. This CDR3 has 16 amino acids. CDR1 SGDLS and CDR2 YYNGEE come from the germline V gene. The V gene lost 0 bases and the J gene lost 2 bases, with 12 bases spanning the gap. In DNA form, the CDR3 reads TGTGCCAGCAGCGTAGCTATGACTGTCGCCTACAATGAGCAGTTCTTC. Translated, it gives CASSVAMTVAYNEQFF.

The gene calls are TRBV19 and TRBJ1-4; D gene uncertain. Germline CDR1 reads LNHDA; CDR2 reads SQIVND (reference sequence). The V end lost 3 bases, the J end lost 5 bases, and 7 bases lay between the germline ends. This CDR3 spans 13 amino acids. The CDR3 is CASSIGRNEKLFF. CDR3 in DNA: TGTGCCAGTAGTATCGGCAGAAATGAAAAACTGTTTTTT.

This clonotype was counted at least ten times. The CDR3 nucleotides read TGTGCCAGCAGTCTTCGGACAGGAAGATCACCCCTCCACTTT. This codes for CASSLRTGRSPLHF. The chain links TRBV12-3 or TRBV12-4 to TRBJ1-6, with 7 nucleotides matching TRBD1. The CDR3 has 14 amino acids. Trimming cost V 5 bases and J 10 bases; bases outside gene matches: 8.

This chain joins TRBV16 and TRBJ2-7, with 7 positions matching TRBD2. V lost 2 bases to trimming and J lost 4 bases; unmatched junction nucleotides: 5. Germline V gene data show CDR1 as KGHSY and CDR2 as FQNENV. This CDR3 has 14 residues. The CDR3 sequence is CASSQTSVGYEQYF. Here the CDR3 DNA reads TGTGCCAGCAGCCAAACTAGCGTGGGATACGAGCAGTACTTC.

The chain uses TRBV5-1 and TRBJ2-1, with D perhaps TRBD2 (5 bases). The CDR3 contains 16 residues. Germline CDR1 is SGHRS and CDR2 is YFSETQ. V was shortened by 1 base and J by 12 bases, with 23 bases between the two germline ends. In DNA, the CDR3 is TGCGCCAGCAGCTTGTACGGGGTTCCGGCTCCCGATCGGCAGTTCTTC. Its protein is CASSLYGVPAPDRQFF.

This chain's CDR3 is CASSPRTGGEHGYTF. CDR3 coding DNA: TGTGCCAGCAGCCCCCGGACAGGGGGAGAACATGGCTACACCTTC. This sequence joins TRBV7-9 and TRBJ1-2; 10 nucleotides line up with TRBD1. V trimming: 5 bases; J trimming: 6 bases; junction bases outside the gene matches: 9. The CDR3 runs 15 residues. Germline V lookup: CDR1 SEHNR, CDR2 FQNEAQ (reference sequence).

The chain has TRBV30 and TRBJ1-6, with a weak D call TRBD1 (5 bases). V lost 5 bases and J 9 bases, leaving 14 bases between the germline ends. The germline V gene encodes CDR1 GTSNPN and CDR2 SVGIG (reference sequence). This CDR3 is 13 amino acids long. CDR3 nucleotide sequence: TGTGCCTGGGGGACCGGGGGTTTTTCACCCCTCCACTTT. Its translation: CAWGTGGFSPLHF.

As DNA, the CDR3 is TGTGCCAGCAGTTTCGGAGGTCGACCAGATACGCAGTATTTT. Its translation is CASSFGGRPDTQYF. V and J are TRBV28 and TRBJ2-3; TRBD2 is a possible D gene (5 bases). Germline V gene data show CDR1 as MDHEN and CDR2 as SYDVKM. The CDR3 is 14 amino acids. The V and J ends lost 3 bases and 4 bases respectively, with 11 bases between them.

This clonotype was recorded a few times. As DNA, the CDR3 is TGTGCCAGCAGGCCCGGGACGGATGGAAACACCATATATTTT. Residues: CASRPGTDGNTIYF. This sequence joins TRBV12-3 or TRBV12-4 and TRBJ1-3; perhaps TRBD1 as D (5 bases). The germline V and J ends were trimmed by 6 bases and 3 bases, with 12 bases remaining between them. This CDR3 comprises 14 residues.

Many counts were recorded for this clonotype. J is TRBJ1-2 and V is TRBV20-1; D unresolved. The CDR3 is 13 amino acids. V gave up 2 bases and J gave up 0 bases, with 7 bases separating them. The germline CDR1 and CDR2 sequences are DFQATT and SNEGSKA (reference sequence). The CDR3 region has the DNA TGCAGTGCTAGAAAATCAGCTAACTATGGCTACACCTTC. Translating it yields CSARKSANYGYTF.

Only a few counts were recorded for this clonotype. The CDR3 loop is CSPNPLQGADNEKLFF. DNA of the CDR3: TGCAGTCCCAACCCCCTACAGGGGGCGGATAATGAAAAACTGTTTTTT. This chain joins TRBV20-1 and TRBJ1-4; 9 nucleotides align to TRBD1. Germline V gene sequence: CDR1 DFQATT, CDR2 SNEGSKA (reference sequence). The CDR3 sequence is 16 residues long. V lost 8 bases, J lost 4 bases, and 14 bases stayed unmatched.

The chain has TRBV20-1 and TRBJ2-1; 8 bases line up with TRBD2. V lost 5 bases, J lost 2 bases, and 8 bases stayed unmatched. CDR1 and CDR2 (germline): DFQATT, SNEGSKA (reference sequence). This CDR3 has 15 residues. CDR3 sequence (DNA): TGCAGTGCTTCCGGGACTAGTAGCGCCTACAATGAGCAGTTCTTC. This sequence encodes CSASGTSSAYNEQFF.

The table lists this clonotype with a few counts. The chain employs TRBV5-1 and TRBJ1-2; 10 bases agree with TRBD1. J lost 7 bases, V lost 4 bases, and 16 bases had no gene match. The CDR3 contains 17 residues. Germline V CDR1 and CDR2: SGHRS, YFSETQ. The CDR3: CASSTDLLGTGASGYTF. In DNA form, the CDR3 reads TGCGCCAGCAGCACCGACCTCCTCGGGACAGGGGCGAGTGGCTACACCTTC.

As to this clonotype: An end of the junction does not agree with germline; a read error may underlie this. The chain carries TRBV9 and TRBJ2-1, with TRBD2 identical over 8 bases. Germline V lookup: CDR1 SGDLS, CDR2 YYNGEE. The CDR3 loop spans 17 amino acids. The chain's CDR3 is CASSVETGGTPYNEQFF. The CDR3, as DNA: TGTGCCAGCAGCGTAGAGACGGGGGGGACTCCCTATAATGAGCAGTTCTTC.